The 21 T cell receptor beta chains given below trace back to one sample, sequenced in a study of blood T cell repertoires in COVID-19. TCRdb's table, derived via immunoSEQ multiplex PCR, lists solely in-frame clones and lacks some. The data show around 60,000 clones, 75% to 85% seen once. The sample consisted of peripheral blood. All receptors come from a man in his forties or fifties with COVID-19, enrolled during active disease.

The chain links TRBV27 to TRBJ1-5; 7 nucleotides line up with TRBD1. V shed 5 bases and J 8 bases; nucleotides not matched to a gene: 15. Germline CDR1 reads MNHEY; CDR2 reads SMNVEV (reference sequence). The length of the CDR3 is 16 residues. In DNA form, the CDR3 reads TGTGCCAGCAGTGGTTCGAGGCAGGGGGTGTTTGAGCCCCAGCATTTT. It codes for CASSGSRQGVFEPQHF.

This chain connects TRBV2 to TRBJ2-2, with D possibly being TRBD2 (6 bases). Trimming pared 1 base from V and 10 bases from J, leaving 16 bases between. The CDR3 totals 15 residues. From germline, CDR1 is SNHLY and CDR2 FYNNEI. CDR3 region: CASSEVGGKGEELFF. CDR3 bases: TGTGCCAGCAGTGAAGTTGGCGGGAAAGGAGAGGAGCTGTTTTTT.

The chain combines TRBV7-3 with TRBJ1-1; no reliable D call. V gave up 0 bases and J gave up 5 bases, with 10 bases separating them. Germline V gene sequence: CDR1 SGHTA, CDR2 FQGTGA. The CDR3 has 14 residues. The CDR3 protein is CASSLTGGGTEAFF. The DNA for the CDR3 is TGTGCCAGCAGCTTAACTGGAGGAGGGACTGAAGCTTTCTTT.

The genes are TRBV5-4 and TRBJ1-2, with 7 positions matching TRBD1. Germline trimming cut 4 bases from V and 0 bases from J; bases unmatched to any gene: 9. In germline, CDR1 is SGHNT, CDR2 YYREEE (reference sequence). The CDR3 totals 16 residues. In DNA, the CDR3 is TGTGCCAGCAGCCGCGTCCGGGACAGCTCTAACTATGGCTACACCTTC. Translating it yields CASSRVRDSSNYGYTF.

The chain employs TRBV28 and TRBJ1-3; 9 bases fit TRBD1. V shed 6 bases, J shed 0 bases, and the junction held 0 bases outside the gene matches. CDR1 is MDHEN and CDR2 is SYDVKM in the germline V gene. The CDR3 extends over 14 amino acids. CDR3 residues: CASRTGGSGNTIYF. In nucleotides, the CDR3 is TGTGCCAGCAGGACAGGGGGCTCTGGAAACACCATATATTTT.

This chain links TRBV28 with TRBJ2-7; a possible D gene is TRBD1 (8 bases). The CDR3 spans 16 residues. Germline V lookup: CDR1 MDHEN, CDR2 SYDVKM. Trimming took 7 bases from V and 2 from J, leaving 21 bases between them. CDR3 sequence: CASNVGGTGPPYEQYF. In DNA form, the CDR3 reads TGTGCCAGCAATGTCGGGGGGACAGGACCTCCCTACGAGCAGTACTTC.

The chain carries TRBV5-1 and TRBJ2-7; a possible D gene is TRBD2 (6 bases). The CDR3 covers 13 residues. Germline CDR1 reads SGHRS; CDR2 reads YFSETQ. Trimming shortened V by 5 bases and J by 0 bases, and 9 bases separated the two germline ends. CDR3 bases: TGCGCCAGCAGGCCGGGAGTCTCCTACGAGCAGTACTTC. Its translation is CASRPGVSYEQYF.

This clone occurred once. The chain has TRBV27 and TRBJ2-7, with 9 bases aligning to TRBD1. The germline V gene has CDR1 MNHEY and CDR2 SMNVEV (reference sequence). This CDR3 is 14 amino acids long. With 10 bases clipped from V and 0 bases from J, the junction kept 7 bases outside the gene matches. The CDR3 loop reads CATSKQGASYEQYF. CDR3 nucleotide sequence: TGTGCCACCTCCAAACAGGGGGCCTCCTACGAGCAGTACTTC.

The V gene is TRBV28, the J gene TRBJ2-7; maybe TRBD1 (6 bases). The V end lost 6 bases, the J end lost 4 bases, and 19 bases lay between the germline ends. This CDR3 has 15 residues. Germline V gene sequence: CDR1 MDHEN, CDR2 SYDVKM. The CDR3 DNA sequence: TGTGCCAGCAGCCCCGTCGGGACACTGCTTTACGAGCAGTACTTC. Its protein is CASSPVGTLLYEQYF. Filled out from reference TRBV28 and TRBJ2-7, the complete variable domain reads DVKVTQSSRYLVKRTGEKVFLECVQDMDHENMFWYRQDPGLGLRLIYFSYDVKMKEKGDIPEGYSVSREKKERFSLILESASTNQTSMYLCASSPVGTLLYEQYFGPGTRLTVT.

V gene TRBV7-9 combines with J gene TRBJ2-7; 9 positions agree with TRBD2. Germline CDR1 is SEHNR and CDR2 is FQNEAQ (reference sequence). The length of the CDR3 is 17 residues. Trimming cost V 0 bases and J 1 base; bases outside gene matches: 7. In DNA form, the CDR3 reads TGTGCCAGCAGCTTAGCAGGCCGGACTAGCGTTTCCTACGAGCAGTACTTC. Translation: CASSLAGRTSVSYEQYF.

The rearrangement links TRBV4-1 to TRBJ2-5; tentative D call: TRBD1 (6 bases). The CDR3 runs to 14 residues. Germline CDR1 reads MGHRA; CDR2 reads YSYEKL. Trimming pared 2 bases from V and 2 bases from J, leaving 9 bases between. CDR3 residues: CASSQQGSQETQYF. In DNA form, the CDR3 reads TGCGCCAGCAGCCAACAGGGGTCACAAGAGACCCAGTACTTC.

V is TRBV30 and J is TRBJ2-7; a possible D gene is TRBD1 (6 bases). CDR1 and CDR2 (germline): GTSNPN, SVGIG (reference sequence). The V end was cut by 2 bases, the J end by 1 base, with 18 bases between. This CDR3 has 16 residues. The CDR3, as DNA: TGTGCCTGGAGTACATCCTCGACAGGCGGTTCCTACGAGCAGTACTTC. Translating it yields CAWSTSSTGGSYEQYF.

The rearrangement uses TRBV30 and TRBJ1-1, with D unclear. Between the trimmed V and J ends, which lost 4 bases and 0 bases, there was a span of 24 bases. The CDR3 runs to 18 residues. Looked up from germline, CDR1 is GTSNPN and CDR2 is SVGIG (reference sequence). The CDR3, as DNA: TGTGCCTGGACCCTCAGCCGGCACCAGCTACTATTGAACACTGAAGCTTTCTTT. It codes for CAWTLSRHQLLLNTEAFF.

The chain carries TRBV6-5 and TRBJ1-4; a weak D match, TRBD1 (6 bases). This CDR3 is 13 amino acids long. Per the germline V gene, CDR1 is MNHEY and CDR2 is SVGAGI. Trimming left V 10 bases short and J 3 bases short, with 12 bases between. The CDR3 nucleotides are TGTGCCACCACGGGGGGCCCTAATGAAAAACTGTTTTTT. Its translation: CATTGGPNEKLFF.

The genes are TRBV7-8 and TRBJ2-2; D is uncertain. This CDR3 spans 15 amino acids. Trimming left V 1 base short and J 6 bases short, with 12 bases between. The V gene's germline CDR1 is SGHVS and CDR2 FQNEAQ. The CDR3 protein is CASSLGLHRSGELFF. CDR3 coding DNA: TGTGCCAGCAGCTTAGGCCTTCACAGATCCGGGGAGCTGTTTTTT.

The J gene is TRBJ1-2, the V gene TRBV30; the D gene is possibly TRBD1 (5 bases). The CDR3 consists of 14 residues. Germline V gene sequence: CDR1 GTSNPN, CDR2 SVGIG (reference sequence). With 4 bases removed from V and 2 bases from J, the gap between germline ends came to 14 bases. This chain's CDR3 is CAWNPRGGNYGYTF. The DNA for the CDR3 is TGTGCCTGGAACCCTCGGGGGGGGAACTATGGCTACACCTTC.

The CDR3: CASSSPGQGMYEQYF. CDR3 nucleotides: TGTGCCAGCAGCTCGCCGGGACAGGGGATGTACGAGCAGTACTTC. The V gene is TRBV7-9, the J gene TRBJ2-7; TRBD1 matches at 10 bases. This CDR3 has 15 amino acids. Germline values: CDR1 SEHNR, CDR2 FQNEAQ (reference sequence). V gave up 4 bases and J gave up 4 bases; unmatched junction bases: 7.

The chain carries TRBV4-1 and TRBJ2-7, with TRBD1 as a possible D gene (5 bases). Trimming removed 1 base from V and 6 bases from J, with 16 bases in between. This CDR3 spans 15 amino acids. Per the germline V gene, CDR1 is MGHRA and CDR2 is YSYEKL. The CDR3 nucleotides are TGCGCCAGCAGCCAAGGGGCAGGGAAAACTTTCGAGCAGTACTTC. Its translation: CASSQGAGKTFEQYF.

The V gene is TRBV5-4, the J gene TRBJ1-1; D is uncertain. Germline-derived CDR1 and CDR2 are SGHNT and YYREEE (reference sequence). Trimming stripped 7 bases from V and 7 bases from J, with 14 bases between. The CDR3 consists of 12 residues. CDR3 DNA sequence: TGTGCCAGCTCCTACATGGAGGATGAAGCTTTCTTT. Translating gives CASSYMEDEAFF.

This sequence joins TRBV5-1 and TRBJ2-5; the D is unclear. Deletions cut 0 bases from V and 3 bases from J, with 15 bases between. Germline CDR1 reads SGHRS; CDR2 reads YFSETQ. This CDR3 is 16 amino acids long. CDR3 in amino acids: CASSLADVYGEETQYF. In DNA, the CDR3 is TGCGCCAGCAGCTTGGCCGATGTATATGGAGAAGAGACCCAGTACTTC. Supplemented by reference TRBV5-1 and TRBJ2-5, the full variable domain reads KAGVTQTPRYLIKTRGQQVTLSCSPISGHRSVSWYQQTPGQGLQFLFEYFSETQRNKGNFPGRFSGRQFSNSRSEMNVSTLELGDSALYLCASSLADVYGEETQYFGPGTRLLVL.

The chain is built from TRBV6-5 and TRBJ1-1, with TRBD1 identical over 9 bases. After removal of 6 bases from V and 6 bases from J, the junction contained 11 bases not matched to a gene. Germline V gives CDR1 MNHEY, CDR2 SVGAGI. The CDR3 has 15 amino acids. CDR3 bases: TGTGCCAGCAGGATACAGGGGGCGCAGATCGCTGAAGCTTTCTTT. Its translation is CASRIQGAQIAEAFF.